This TCR beta chain is drawn from a study of CD8 T cells in ankylosing spondylitis. Making the TCR beta libraries involved quantitative 5'-RACE with molecular barcodes. Using its own MiXCR run on the 5' RACE reads, TCRdb lists one record per CDR3 protein. The repertoire holds about 250,000 distinct CDR3 sequences, with over 15% as singletons. Germline-derived CDR1 and CDR2 are SGHTA and FQGNSA. This CDR3 is 16 amino acids long. Between the trimmed V and J ends, which lost 3 bases and 2 bases, there was a span of 14 bases. This clonotype was seen a handful of times. The chain carries TRBV7-2 and TRBJ1-5; TRBD1 might be the D (5 bases). The TCR originated in a male donor with ankylosing spondylitis or in good health (not recorded which). Sequencing was carried out using blood, either unsorted or a sorted T cell fraction (not recorded which). The chain's CDR3 is CASSLAGVWGNQPQHF. In nucleotides, the CDR3 is TGTGCCAGCAGCTTGGCGGGGGTCTGGGGCAATCAGCCCCAGCATTTT.